This T cell receptor beta chain emerged from a study of somatic mutations in cytotoxic T cells in rheumatoid arthritis. Study results and caveats: The slight TRBV07 underrepresentation in rheumatoid arthritis patients received no adjustment for multiple comparisons. Nobody had found out which antigens the expanded CD8+ clones targeted. CD8+ clonality increased with age in rheumatoid arthritis patients but not in healthy controls.

About this clone itself: What it binds is not known.

The investigators isolated CD4+ and CD8+ cells by positive magnetic bead selection and checked their purity by flow cytometry. Germline CDR1 and CDR2: SEHNR and FQNEAQ (reference sequence). V shed 5 bases, J shed 2 bases, and the junction held 11 bases outside the gene matches. CDR3 length: 16 residues. Assay: immunoSEQ multiplex PCR; the TCRdb copy retains only in-frame clones and omits some. The table includes under 11,000 clones, around four fifths detected once. This TCR was sampled from a man aged 45-60 years in good health. The chain is built from TRBV7-9 and TRBJ1-2, with 7 bases aligning to TRBD1. Sequencing was done on a sample of CD8+ T cells sorted from blood. The CDR3 DNA reads as TGTGCCAGCAGCCATCCCGAGGGACAGCTAAACTATGGCTACACCTTC. It codes for CASSHPEGQLNYGYTF.